The 14 T cell receptor beta chains below were found in one sample sequenced in a study of blood T cell repertoires in COVID-19. Profiling relied on immunoSEQ multiplex PCR, and the TCRdb table lists in-frame clones only, not all of them. The data show 120,000 or so clones, with around 87% seen just once and 3% to 4.5% held by the top ten. The sequencing sample was made of peripheral blood. These receptors were taken from a woman aged 55-75 years with acute or convalescent COVID-19.

The J gene is TRBJ2-2, the V gene TRBV9; a possible D gene is TRBD2 (5 bases). Deletions cut 4 bases from V and 5 bases from J, with 15 bases between. The CDR3 totals 15 residues. The germline V gene encodes CDR1 SGDLS and CDR2 YYNGEE. The CDR3 reads CASSPLGGGTGELFF. The CDR3 DNA follows: TGTGCCAGCAGCCCACTGGGTGGCGGGACCGGGGAGCTGTTTTTT.

This clone was observed a single time. This chain uses TRBV16 with TRBJ2-1; D is perhaps TRBD2 (6 bases). Germline lookup yields CDR1 KGHSY and CDR2 FQNENV. The V gene lost 0 bases and the J gene lost 2 bases, with 11 bases spanning the gap. The CDR3 runs 16 residues. The CDR3: CASSQSGGLTYNEQFF. The CDR3 coding sequence is TGTGCCAGCAGCCAATCGGGGGGATTAACCTACAATGAGCAGTTCTTC.

The CDR3, as DNA: TGTGCCACGGGGACAGGGCGGGAGACCCAGTACTTC. This translates into CATGTGRETQYF. This chain joins TRBV19 and TRBJ2-5; the match to TRBD1 covers 9 bases. The CDR3 consists of 12 residues. The V gene's germline CDR1 is LNHDA and CDR2 SQIVND (reference sequence). V was clipped by 10 bases and J by 5 bases; unmatched bases: 5.

This clone was observed once. Germline is not matched at one junction end, which may reflect a read error. The chain is built from TRBV3-1 (or the pseudogene TRBV3-2) and TRBJ1-4; a weak D match, TRBD1 (6 bases). CDR1 and CDR2 from the germline V gene are LGHDT and YNNKEL (reference sequence). CDR3 length: 12 residues. For the CDR3, the DNA is TGTGCCAGCAGCCAAGGGGGCAGGGGCCCTTCTTTT. Its translation is CASSQGGRGPSF.

This sequence joins TRBV5-1 and TRBJ1-2; maybe TRBD1 (5 bases). Germline assignment: CDR1 SGHRS and CDR2 YFSETQ. CDR3 size: 13 residues. Trimming removed 0 bases at V and 8 bases at J, with 11 bases between. CDR3 sequence: CASSLGGAGGYTF. The DNA of the CDR3 is TGCGCCAGCAGCTTGGGGGGCGCCGGGGGCTACACCTTC.

J is TRBJ1-2 and V is TRBV19; D gene uncertain. V shed 3 bases and J shed 4 bases, with 9 bases lying between them. The CDR3 runs to 13 residues. Per germline, CDR1 LNHDA and CDR2 SQIVND (reference sequence). The CDR3 nucleotides are TGTGCCAGTAGTATCCCTAGAGGCTATGGCTACACCTTC. Protein sequence: CASSIPRGYGYTF.

V is TRBV5-6 and J is TRBJ1-1; TRBD1 aligns across 7 bases. The CDR3 length is 14 residues. Germline V gives CDR1 SGHDT, CDR2 YYEEEE. Germline trimming cut 4 bases from V and 4 bases from J; bases unmatched to any gene: 7. The CDR3 spells CASSRQGRGTEAFF. The CDR3, as DNA: TGTGCCAGCAGCCGACAGGGACGCGGCACTGAAGCTTTCTTT.

A word on this clone: At one end, the junction sequence differs from germline, possibly due to a read error. The chain recombines TRBV20-1 with TRBJ2-1; 8 bases are a match to TRBD1. The CDR3 runs to 11 residues. In germline, CDR1 is DFQATT, CDR2 SNEGSKA (reference sequence). The CDR3 protein is CSAGTGTGSIF. In DNA form, the CDR3 reads TGCAGTGCTGGCACCGGGACAGGCTCGATCTTC.

The chain is built from TRBV28 and TRBJ2-1; no clear D gene. The CDR3 consists of 14 residues. Germline V gene sequence: CDR1 MDHEN, CDR2 SYDVKM. The germline V and J ends were trimmed by 5 bases and 6 bases, with 14 bases remaining between them. In DNA, the CDR3 is TGTGCCAGCAGTCCCACCCCTCCCGGCAATGAGCAGTTCTTC. Protein sequence: CASSPTPPGNEQFF.

This clone has just one count. The rearrangement joins TRBV6-5 to TRBJ2-1; TRBD1 aligns across 12 bases. The V gene end was trimmed by 0 bases and the J gene end by 9 bases; junction bases not matched to a gene: 3. Germline values: CDR1 MNHEY, CDR2 SVGAGI. This CDR3 spans 15 amino acids. As DNA, the CDR3 is TGTGCCAGCAGTTACTCCGGGACAGGGGGCTTTGAGCAGTTCTTC. This sequence encodes CASSYSGTGGFEQFF.

This chain links TRBV7-2 with TRBJ2-2, with D unresolved. The CDR3 spans 16 residues. V was pared by 0 bases and J by 0 bases, with 8 bases between. Per the germline V gene, CDR1 is SGHTA and CDR2 is FQGNSA. The CDR3 bases are TGTGCCAGCAGCTTAGCGCGGATATCGAACACCGGGGAGCTGTTTTTT. This codes for CASSLARISNTGELFF.

CDR3 loop: CASSPPTGGTHGYTF. As DNA, the CDR3 is TGTGCCAGCAGCCCACCGACAGGGGGCACCCATGGCTACACCTTC. This sequence joins TRBV28 and TRBJ1-2, with 10 bases identical to TRBD1. With V trimmed by 6 bases and J by 6 bases, 10 bases remained unmatched. CDR1 is MDHEN, CDR2 SYDVKM, per germline. CDR3 size: 15 residues.

CDR3 protein: CASSWGRVYGYTF. For the CDR3, the DNA is TGTGCCAGCAGCTGGGGGAGGGTTTATGGCTACACCTTC. V gene TRBV12-3 or TRBV12-4 combines with J gene TRBJ1-2; D is possibly TRBD1 (5 bases). V lost 6 bases to trimming and J lost 5 bases, with 13 bases between them. The CDR3 is 13 residues long.

The chain links TRBV9 to TRBJ1-1; possible D gene TRBD1, 6 bases. Germline CDR1 SGDLS, CDR2 YYNGEE. This CDR3 contains 13 residues. V was pared by 0 bases and J by 5 bases, with 8 bases between. The CDR3 DNA follows: TGTGCCAGCAGCGTAGAGGGGGTAACTGAAGCTTTCTTT. Protein: CASSVEGVTEAFF.